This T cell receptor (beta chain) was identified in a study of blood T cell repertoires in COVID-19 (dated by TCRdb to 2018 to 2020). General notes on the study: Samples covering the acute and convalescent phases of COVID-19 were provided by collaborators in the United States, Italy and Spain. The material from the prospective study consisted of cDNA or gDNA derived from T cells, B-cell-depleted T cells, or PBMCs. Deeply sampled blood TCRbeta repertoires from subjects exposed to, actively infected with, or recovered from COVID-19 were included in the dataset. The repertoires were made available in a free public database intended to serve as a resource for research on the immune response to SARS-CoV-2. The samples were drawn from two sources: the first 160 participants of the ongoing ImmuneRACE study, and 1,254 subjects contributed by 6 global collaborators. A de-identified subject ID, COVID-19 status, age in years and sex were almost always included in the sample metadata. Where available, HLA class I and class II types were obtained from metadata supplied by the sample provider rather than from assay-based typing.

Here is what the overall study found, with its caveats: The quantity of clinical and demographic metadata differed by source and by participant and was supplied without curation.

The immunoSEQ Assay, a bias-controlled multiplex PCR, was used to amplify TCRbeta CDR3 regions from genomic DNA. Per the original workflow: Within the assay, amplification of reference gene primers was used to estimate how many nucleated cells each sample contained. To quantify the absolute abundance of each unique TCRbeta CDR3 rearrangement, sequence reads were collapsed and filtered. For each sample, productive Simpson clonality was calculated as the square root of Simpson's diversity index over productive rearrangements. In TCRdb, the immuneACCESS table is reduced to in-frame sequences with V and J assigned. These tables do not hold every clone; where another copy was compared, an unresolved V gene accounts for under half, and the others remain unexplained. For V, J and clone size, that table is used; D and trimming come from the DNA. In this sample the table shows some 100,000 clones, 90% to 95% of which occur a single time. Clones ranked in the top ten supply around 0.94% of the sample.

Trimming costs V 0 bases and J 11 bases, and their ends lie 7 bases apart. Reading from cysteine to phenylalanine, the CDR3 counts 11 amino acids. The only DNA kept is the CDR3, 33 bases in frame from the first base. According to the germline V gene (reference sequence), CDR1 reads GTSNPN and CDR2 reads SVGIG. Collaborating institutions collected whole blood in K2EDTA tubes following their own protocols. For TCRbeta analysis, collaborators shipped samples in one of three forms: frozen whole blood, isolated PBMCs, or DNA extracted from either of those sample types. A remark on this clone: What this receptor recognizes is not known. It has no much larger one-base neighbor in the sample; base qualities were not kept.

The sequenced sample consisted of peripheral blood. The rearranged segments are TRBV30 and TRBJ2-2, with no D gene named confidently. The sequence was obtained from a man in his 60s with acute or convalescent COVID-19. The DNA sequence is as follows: TGTGCCTGGAGTGTTTGGCCAGAGCTGTTTTTT. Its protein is CAWSVWPELFF.